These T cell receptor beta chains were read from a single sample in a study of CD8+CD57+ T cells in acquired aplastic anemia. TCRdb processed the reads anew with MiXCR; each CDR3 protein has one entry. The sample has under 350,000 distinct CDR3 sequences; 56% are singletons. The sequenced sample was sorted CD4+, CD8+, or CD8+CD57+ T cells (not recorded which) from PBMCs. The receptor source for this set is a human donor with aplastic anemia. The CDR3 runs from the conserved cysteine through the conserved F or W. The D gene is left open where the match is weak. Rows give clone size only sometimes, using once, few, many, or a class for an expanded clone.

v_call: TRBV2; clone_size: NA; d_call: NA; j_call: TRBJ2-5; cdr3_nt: TGTGCCAGCAGCTTACAGAACACTGAAGAGACCCAGTACTTC; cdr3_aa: CASSLQNTEETQYF
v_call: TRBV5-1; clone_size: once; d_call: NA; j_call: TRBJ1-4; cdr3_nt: TGCGCCAGCAGCTTGGGAGAGGGTAATGAAAAACTGTTTTTT; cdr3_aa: CASSLGEGNEKLFF
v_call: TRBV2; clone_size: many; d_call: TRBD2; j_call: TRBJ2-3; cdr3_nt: TGTGCCAGCAGGGCAACTAGCGCCACAGATACGCAGTATTTT; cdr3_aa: CASRATSATDTQYF
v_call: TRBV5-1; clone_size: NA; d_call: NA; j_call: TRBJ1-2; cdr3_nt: TGCGCCAGCAGTTCCCCCGGAGGGGAGCGGCACACCTTC; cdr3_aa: CASSSPGGERHTF
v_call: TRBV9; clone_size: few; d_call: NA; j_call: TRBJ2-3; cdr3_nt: TGCGCCAGCAGGCGAACGGTCGGGGACACAGATACGCAGTATTTT; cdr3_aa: CASRRTVGDTDTQYF
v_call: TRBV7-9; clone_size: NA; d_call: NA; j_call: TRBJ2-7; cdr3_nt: TGTGCCAGCAGCCATGGGACCCCAAGAGAATACGAGCAGTACTTC; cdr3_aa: CASSHGTPREYEQYF
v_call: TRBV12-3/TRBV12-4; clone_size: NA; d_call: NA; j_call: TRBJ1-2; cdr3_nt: TGTGCCAGCAGACCTAGAGGGACTAACTATGGCTACACCTTC; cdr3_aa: CASRPRGTNYGYTF
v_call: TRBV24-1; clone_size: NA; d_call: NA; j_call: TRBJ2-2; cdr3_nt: TGTGCCACCAGGCCCGGGCTGGGGAACACCGGGGAGCTGTTTTTT; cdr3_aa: CATRPGLGNTGELFF
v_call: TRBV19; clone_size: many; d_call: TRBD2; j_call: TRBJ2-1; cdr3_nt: TGTGCCAGTTCACTAGCGGTTTTGGGTAACAATGAGCAGTTCTTC; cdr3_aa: CASSLAVLGNNEQFF
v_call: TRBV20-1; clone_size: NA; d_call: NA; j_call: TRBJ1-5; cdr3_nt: TGCAGTGCTAGTCCAGCAGGTCAGCCCCAGCATTTT; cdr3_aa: CSASPAGQPQHF
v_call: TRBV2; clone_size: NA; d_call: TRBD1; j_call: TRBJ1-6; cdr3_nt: TGTGCCAGCAGCCAGGGGTCAGGGGGCCTTAATTCACCCCTCCACTTT; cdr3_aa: CASSQGSGGLNSPLHF
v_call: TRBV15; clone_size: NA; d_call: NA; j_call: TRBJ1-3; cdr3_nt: TGTGCCACCAAGAAGGACAGCAGGAACACCATATATTTT; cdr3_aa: CATKKDSRNTIYF
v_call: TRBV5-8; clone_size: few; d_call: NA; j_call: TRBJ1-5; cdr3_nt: TGTGCCAGCAGCTTGAACAGGGAGATTGGTCAGCCCCAGCATTTT; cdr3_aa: CASSLNREIGQPQHF
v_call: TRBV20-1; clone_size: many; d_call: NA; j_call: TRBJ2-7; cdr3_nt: TGCAGTGCTTTCAACTCACCCTACGAGCAGTACTTC; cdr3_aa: CSAFNSPYEQYF
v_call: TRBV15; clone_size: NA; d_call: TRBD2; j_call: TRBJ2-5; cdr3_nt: TGTGCCACCAGCAGAGATACCCCAAGCGGGGGCCGGTACCAAGAGACCCAGTACTTC; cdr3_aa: CATSRDTPSGGRYQETQYF
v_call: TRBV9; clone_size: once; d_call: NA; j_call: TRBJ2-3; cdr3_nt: TGTGCCAGCAGCGTAGAAGGGACCCCACGTAGCACAGATACGCAGTATTTT; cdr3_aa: CASSVEGTPRSTDTQYF
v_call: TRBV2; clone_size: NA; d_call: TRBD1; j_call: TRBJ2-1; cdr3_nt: TGTGCCAGCAGTGAGTTACCACCGGGACAGGGATCCGATGAGCAGTTCTTC; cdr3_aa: CASSELPPGQGSDEQFF
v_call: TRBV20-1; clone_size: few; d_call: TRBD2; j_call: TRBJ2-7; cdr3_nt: TGCAGTGCCGTTACGGGGGGAGACTACGAGCAGTACTTC; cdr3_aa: CSAVTGGDYEQYF
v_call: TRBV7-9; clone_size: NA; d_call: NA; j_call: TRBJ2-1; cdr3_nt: TGTGCCAGCAGCTTAGTTGTCTGGGGCAATGAGCAGTTCTTC; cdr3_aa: CASSLVVWGNEQFF
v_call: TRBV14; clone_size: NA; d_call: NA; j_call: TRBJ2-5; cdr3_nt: TGTGCCAGCAGCCAAGATTTACCAGGGGTGGGGTACCAAGAGACCCAGTACTTC; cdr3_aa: CASSQDLPGVGYQETQYF
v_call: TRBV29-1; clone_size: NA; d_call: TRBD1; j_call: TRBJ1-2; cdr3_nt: TGCAGCGTCGAGACAGGGGGCGTCTATGGCTACACCTTC; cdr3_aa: CSVETGGVYGYTF
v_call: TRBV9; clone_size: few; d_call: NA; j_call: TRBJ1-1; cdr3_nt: TGTGCCAGCAGCGTGGCCCTGAACACTGAAGCTTTCTTT; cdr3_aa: CASSVALNTEAFF
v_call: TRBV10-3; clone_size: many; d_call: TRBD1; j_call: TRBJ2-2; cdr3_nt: TGTGCCATCAGGGGGACAGGTAACACCGGGGAGCTGTTTTTT; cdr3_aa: CAIRGTGNTGELFF
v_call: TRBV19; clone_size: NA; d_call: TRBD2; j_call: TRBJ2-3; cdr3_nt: TGTGCCAGTAGTATCGCGGGAGGGAGCACAGATACGCAGTATTTT; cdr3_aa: CASSIAGGSTDTQYF